A selection of T cell receptor beta chains follows, all from one sample in a study of cytomegalovirus exposure and HLA in healthy donors. Sequenced by immunoSEQ multiplex PCR; TCRdb stores in-frame clones only, minus some. The sample includes about 250,000 clones, over 75% of them seen just once. The sequencing input was PBMCs. These receptors were obtained from a man younger than 30 in good health and CMV-seropositive. Both conserved end residues are part of each CDR3. The D gene is left open where the match is weak. Size tells how often a clone was seen (once, few, many) or the class of an expanded clone, and some rows leave it out.

J | V | D | size | DNA | CDR3
TRBJ2-5 | TRBV7-9 | TRBD2 | . | TGTGCCAGCAGCTTGGAAGCCGGGAGGGCCAGTGAGACCCAGTACTTC | CASSLEAGRASETQYF
TRBJ1-1 | TRBV5-1 | . | . | TGCGCCAGCAGCTTGGACAGACCGAACACTGAAGCTTTCTTT | CASSLDRPNTEAFF
TRBJ2-1 | TRBV6-6 | . | . | TGTGCCAGCAGTAGTCCCAGGGGTGAGCAGTTCTTC | CASSSPRGEQFF
TRBJ2-5 | TRBV27 | TRBD2 | . | TGTGCCAGCAGTCCAGTGGGACTAGCGGGAGTGGAAGAGACCCAGTACTTC | CASSPVGLAGVEETQYF
TRBJ2-7 | TRBV5-1 | . | . | TGCGCCAGCAGCTTGGCGGCAGGCTCCACCTACGAGCAGTACTTC | CASSLAAGSTYEQYF
TRBJ1-3 | TRBV18 | TRBD1 | . | TGTGCCAGCTCACCGAGGACAGGGGGCCTTCACACCATATATTTT | CASSPRTGGLHTIYF
TRBJ2-1 | TRBV27 | . | . | TGTGCCAGCAAAGGAAGAGTATGGGCGGAGGCCTACAATGAGCAGTTCTTC | CASKGRVWAEAYNEQFF
TRBJ1-2 | TRBV14 | . | . | TGTGCCAGCAGCCAGTGGCCGACTGCTAACTATGGCTACACCTTC | CASSQWPTANYGYTF
TRBJ2-1 | TRBV11-3 | . | . | TGTGCCAGCAGCTTAAATCCGGGGGACAATGAGCAGTTCTTC | CASSLNPGDNEQFF
TRBJ1-1 | TRBV14 | . | . | TGTGCCAGCAGCCAAGATCGAGGGTACAGGGAAGCTTTCTTT | CASSQDRGYREAFF
TRBJ2-7 | TRBV5-1 | TRBD2 | . | TGCGCCAGCAGCTTCGGGCTAGCGGGACCGACCTACGAGCAGTACTTC | CASSFGLAGPTYEQYF
TRBJ2-2 | TRBV9 | . | once | TGTGCCAGCAGCGTAGAGCGGGCGCGAACCGGGGAGCTGTTTTTT | CASSVERARTGELFF
TRBJ2-1 | TRBV15 | . | . | TGTGCCACCAGCGGCGAGGTCTCCTACAATGAGCAGTTCTTC | CATSGEVSYNEQFF
TRBJ2-7 | TRBV5-1 | . | . | TGCGCCAGCAGCCGGGCTGGGGATAATTACGAGCAGTACTTC | CASSRAGDNYEQYF
TRBJ2-7 | TRBV29-1 | TRBD1 | . | TGCAGCGGGGGACAGGGGCCCCACGAGCAGTACTTC | CSGGQGPHEQYF
TRBJ2-2 | TRBV7-6 | TRBD2 | . | TGTGCCAGCAGCTCGTATACAGGGGCAGGACTAGCGGGAGGTCCCGGGGAGCTGTTTTTT | CASSSYTGAGLAGGPGELFF
TRBJ1-2 | TRBV5-1 | . | . | TGCGCCAGCAGCACGGGGCAAGCTAACTATGGCTACACCTTC | CASSTGQANYGYTF
TRBJ2-3 | TRBV19 | TRBD2 | . | TGTGCCAGTAGCCCGTCTTTGCGGGAGGTTGCAGATACGCAGTATTTT | CASSPSLREVADTQYF
TRBJ2-3 | TRBV30 | . | . | TGTGCCTGGACTTCCGGCGGGACCTACACAGATACGCAGTATTTT | CAWTSGGTYTDTQYF
TRBJ2-7 | TRBV5-1 | TRBD1 | once | TGCGCCAGCAGCTTGGCCGGGACAGGGGGACCCGAGCAGTACTTC | CASSLAGTGGPEQYF
TRBJ2-2 | TRBV5-1 | . | . | TGCGCCAGCAGCTCGTCCGCGACGAACACCGGGGAGCTGTTTTTT | CASSSSATNTGELFF
TRBJ2-5 | TRBV6-6 | TRBD2 | . | TGTGCCAGCAGTGCCGGGACTAGCGGGTACTTC | CASSAGTSGYF
TRBJ2-7 | TRBV5-1 | . | few | TGCGCCAGCAGCATCAGCAAGGGGGTTTACTACGAGCAGTACTTC | CASSISKGVYYEQYF
TRBJ2-7 | TRBV4-2 | . | . | TGTGCCAGCAGCCAAGGGTGGCAAACCACCTACGAGCAGTACTTC | CASSQGWQTTYEQYF
TRBJ2-7 | TRBV5-6 | . | . | TGTGCCAGCAGCTTACAGGCTGGCGAGCAGTACTTC | CASSLQAGEQYF
TRBJ1-2 | TRBV7-2 | . | . | TGTGCCAGCAGCGCGACTCTTCCCTATGGCTACACCTTC | CASSATLPYGYTF
TRBJ1-3 | TRBV2 | . | . | TGTGCCAGCCGGACAGTCACCTCTGGAAACACCATATATTTT | CASRTVTSGNTIYF
TRBJ2-7 | TRBV28 | . | . | TGTGCCAGCAGTTGGCAGGGATACGAGCAGTACTTC | CASSWQGYEQYF